Presented here are 6 T cell receptor beta chains from one specimen sequenced in a study of CD8 T cells in ankylosing spondylitis. Each CDR3 protein is one row after TCRdb ran MiXCR on the 5' RACE reads. Of about 230,000 distinct CDR3 sequences in the sample, approximately 8.4% were seen once. Specimen: blood, either unsorted or a sorted T cell fraction (not recorded which). These receptors were taken from a female donor with ankylosing spondylitis or in good health (not recorded which).

This clonotype was observed at least ten times. The chain joins TRBV7-8 to TRBJ1-1; D may be TRBD1 (6 bases). V gave up 6 bases and J gave up 1 base, with 12 bases separating them. CDR3 size: 14 residues. The germline V gene has CDR1 SGHVS and CDR2 FQNEAQ. Written as DNA, the CDR3 is TGTGCCAGCAGTCGCCGGGACAAGAACACTGAAGCTTTCTTT. Translation gives CASSRRDKNTEAFF.

About this clonotype: A read error may be the cause here, since a much bigger clone is one base away. The chain is built from TRBV5-4 and TRBJ2-1; 7 bases match TRBD2. Germline loops: CDR1 SGHNT, CDR2 YYREEE (reference sequence). CDR3 length: 16 residues. As DNA, the CDR3 is TGTGTCAGCAGCTTGAGCCGCGGGAGTCGTAGGAATGAGCAGTTCTTC. Translating gives CVSSLSRGSRRNEQFF. The complete variable domain, with remaining parts taken from reference TRBV5-4 and TRBJ2-1, reads ETGVTQSPTHLIKTRGQQVTLRCSSQSGHNTVSWYQQALGQGPQFIFQYYREEENGRGNFPPRFSGLQFPNYSSELNVNALELDDSALYLCVSSLSRGSRRNEQFFGPGTRLTVL.

This clonotype has a count of ten or more. V and J are TRBV20-1 and TRBJ1-5; D is ambiguous. The germline V gene encodes CDR1 DFQATT and CDR2 SNEGSKA (reference sequence). This CDR3 is built from 15 residues. V was clipped by 3 bases and J by 2 bases, with 14 bases between them. The CDR3 nucleotides are TGCAGTGCTAGGTCAGGCGGCCATGGCAATCAGCCCCAGCATTTT. It specifies CSARSGGHGNQPQHF.

In its sample, this clonotype was seen a few times. The gene calls are TRBV7-8 and TRBJ2-7; 13 bases align to TRBD2. Germline values: CDR1 SGHVS, CDR2 FQNEAQ. The trim removed 2 bases at V and 6 bases at J, leaving 13 bases unmatched. This CDR3 contains 18 residues. The CDR3 sequence: CASSLMGSTSGRRGEQYF. CDR3 nucleotides: TGTGCCAGCAGCTTAATGGGATCGACTAGCGGGAGGCGTGGCGAGCAGTACTTC.

This clonotype was picked up many times. The rearrangement uses TRBV5-1 and TRBJ2-7; D is ambiguous. The V end was cut by 0 bases, the J end by 5 bases, with 9 bases between. The CDR3 length is 13 residues. CDR1 and CDR2 from the germline V gene are SGHRS and YFSETQ. Written as DNA, the CDR3 is TGCGCCAGCAGCTTGGTGGCAGGTGACGAGCAGTACTTC. As protein: CASSLVAGDEQYF.

In this sample, this clonotype turned up many times. The chain is built from TRBV12-3 or TRBV12-4 and TRBJ1-6, with D unresolved. The CDR3 spans 13 residues. V gave up 6 bases and J gave up 8 bases, with 11 bases separating them. CDR3: CASRPDGDSPLHF. CDR3 nucleotide sequence: TGTGCCAGCAGACCCGACGGAGATTCACCCCTCCACTTT.